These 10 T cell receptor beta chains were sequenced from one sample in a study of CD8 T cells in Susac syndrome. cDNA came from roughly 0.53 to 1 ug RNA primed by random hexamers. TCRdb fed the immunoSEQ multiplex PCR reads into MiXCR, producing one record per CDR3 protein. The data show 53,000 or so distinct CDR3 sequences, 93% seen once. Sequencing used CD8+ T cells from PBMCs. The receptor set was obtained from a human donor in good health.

The CDR3 region has the DNA TGCGCCAGCAGCCAAGATCGGTTTGCGGGAGGGCCCACTCGCACCTACAATGAGCAGTTCTTC. Translation gives CASSQDRFAGGPTRTYNEQFF. The chain uses TRBV4-1 and TRBJ2-1; TRBD2 agrees at 9 bases. The germline V gene has CDR1 MGHRA and CDR2 YSYEKL. The length of the CDR3 is 21 residues. The J segment lost 2 bases and the V segment lost 0 bases, leaving 17 bases of the junction unmatched.

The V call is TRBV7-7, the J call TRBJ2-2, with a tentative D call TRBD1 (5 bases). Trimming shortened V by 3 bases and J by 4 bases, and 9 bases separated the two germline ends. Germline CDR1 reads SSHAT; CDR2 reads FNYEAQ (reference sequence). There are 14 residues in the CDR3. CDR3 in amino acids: CASSFSQGTGELFF. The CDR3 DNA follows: TGTGCCAGCAGCTTTTCGCAGGGCACCGGGGAGCTGTTTTTT.

In DNA, the CDR3 is TGTGCCAGCAGTTCCGGACAGGGCGCTGGAAACACCATATATTTT. Its translation is CASSSGQGAGNTIYF. The gene calls are TRBV7-9 and TRBJ1-3, with 8 positions matching TRBD1. This CDR3 comprises 15 residues. Germline loops: CDR1 SEHNR, CDR2 FQNEAQ (reference sequence). The V segment lost 6 bases and the J segment 2 bases; nucleotides outside the gene matches: 6. Drawing the rest from reference TRBV7-9 and TRBJ1-3, the complete variable domain is DTGVSQNPRHKITKRGQNVTFRCDPISEHNRLYWYRQTLGQGPEFLTYFQNEAQLEKSRLLSDRFSAERPKGSFSTLEIQRTEQGDSAMYLCASSSGQGAGNTIYFGEGSWLTVV.

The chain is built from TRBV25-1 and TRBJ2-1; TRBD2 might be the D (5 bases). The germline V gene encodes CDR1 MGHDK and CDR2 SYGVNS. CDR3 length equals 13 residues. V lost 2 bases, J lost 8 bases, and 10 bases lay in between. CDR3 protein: CASSETRIDEQFF. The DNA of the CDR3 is TGTGCCAGCAGTGAAACTAGAATAGATGAGCAGTTCTTC.

The CDR3 sequence is CANLIGTRGGNEQFF. The CDR3 bases are TGTGCCAATCTAATCGGGACTAGAGGTGGCAATGAGCAGTTCTTC. The chain couples TRBV2 to TRBJ2-1; TRBD2 matches at 8 bases. Germline CDR1 is SNHLY and CDR2 is FYNNEI. V shed 10 bases and J 6 bases; nucleotides not matched to a gene: 14. This CDR3 contains 15 residues. The full variable domain, rest sourced from reference TRBV2 and TRBJ2-1, is EPEVTQTPSHQVTQMGQEVILRCVPISNHLYFYWYRQILGQKVEFLVSFYNNEISEKSEIFDDQFSVERPDGSNFTLKIRSTKLEDSAMYFCANLIGTRGGNEQFFGPGTRLTVL.

CDR3 nucleotides: TGCGCCACCCAGGGGGTCCGAACTGAAGCTTTCTTT. Amino acids: CATQGVRTEAFF. V and J are TRBV10-2 and TRBJ1-1; 7 bases match TRBD1. The V and J ends lost 10 bases and 5 bases, in that order; junction bases with no gene match: 7. The germline CDR1 and CDR2 sequences are WSHSY and SAAADI. CDR3 length: 12 residues.

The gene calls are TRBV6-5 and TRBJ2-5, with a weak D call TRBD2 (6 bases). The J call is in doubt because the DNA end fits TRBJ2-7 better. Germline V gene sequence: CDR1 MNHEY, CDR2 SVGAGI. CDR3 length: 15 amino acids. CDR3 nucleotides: TGTGCCAGCAGTTTCCTATCCGAGGGACTCTACGAGCAGTACTTC. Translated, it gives CASSFLSEGLYEQYF.

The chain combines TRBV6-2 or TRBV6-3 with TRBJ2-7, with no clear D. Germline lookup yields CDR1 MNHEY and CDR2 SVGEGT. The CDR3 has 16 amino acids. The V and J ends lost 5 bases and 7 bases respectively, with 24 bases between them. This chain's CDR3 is CASSTPSLYRNGEQYF. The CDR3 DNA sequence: TGTGCCAGCAGTACCCCGAGCCTCTACCGCAACGGGGAGCAGTACTTC.

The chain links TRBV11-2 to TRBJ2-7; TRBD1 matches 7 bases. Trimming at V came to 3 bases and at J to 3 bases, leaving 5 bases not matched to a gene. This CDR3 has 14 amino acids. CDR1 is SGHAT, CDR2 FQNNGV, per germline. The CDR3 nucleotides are TGTGCCAGCAGCTTCACTACAGGGGACTACGAGCAGTACTTC. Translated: CASSFTTGDYEQYF.

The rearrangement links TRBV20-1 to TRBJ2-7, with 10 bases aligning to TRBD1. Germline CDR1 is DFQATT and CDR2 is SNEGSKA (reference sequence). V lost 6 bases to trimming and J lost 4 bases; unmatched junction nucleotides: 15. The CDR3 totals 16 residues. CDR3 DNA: TGCAGTGCCCCCCGGTCGGGGGACAGGGGTTGGTACGAGCAGTACTTC. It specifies CSAPRSGDRGWYEQYF.